This TCR beta chain is drawn from a study of blood T cell repertoires in COVID-19. Overall study: The United States, Italy and Spain provided the acute and convalescent COVID-19 samples.

Germline V gives CDR1 LNHDA, CDR2 SQIVND (reference sequence). V was pared by 6 bases and J by 6 bases, with 14 bases of the junction left unmatched. There are 16 residues in the CDR3. TCRdb keeps only in-frame clones here, not all; method: immunoSEQ multiplex PCR. The sample consists of more than 350,000 clones, around 90% of them appearing once. There are a few counts of this clone. The specimen was peripheral blood. The J gene is TRBJ1-1, the V gene TRBV19; 9 nucleotides line up with TRBD1. The clonotype was recovered from a woman aged 30 to 39 with COVID-19, enrolled during active disease. CDR3 nucleotides: TGTGCCAGTAGCTTCATACAGGGGGCTGGTTGGGCTGAAGCTTTCTTT. Translation: CASSFIQGAGWAEAFF. Combining the CDR3 with reference TRBV19 and TRBJ1-1 gives the whole variable domain DGGITQSPKYLFRKEGQNVTLSCEQNLNHDAMYWYRQDPGQGLRLIYYSQIVNDFQKGDIAEGYSVSREKKESFPLTVTSAQKNPTAFYLCASSFIQGAGWAEAFFGQGTRLTVV.